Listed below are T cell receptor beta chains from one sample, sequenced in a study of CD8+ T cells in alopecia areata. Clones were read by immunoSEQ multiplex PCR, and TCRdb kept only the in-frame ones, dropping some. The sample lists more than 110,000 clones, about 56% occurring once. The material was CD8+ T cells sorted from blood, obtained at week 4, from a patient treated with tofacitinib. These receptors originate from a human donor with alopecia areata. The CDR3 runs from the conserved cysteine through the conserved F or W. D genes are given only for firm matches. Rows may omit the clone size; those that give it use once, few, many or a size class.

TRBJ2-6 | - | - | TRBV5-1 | TGCGCCAGCAGCTTAGGTATATCCGGGGCCAACGTCCTGACTTTC | CASSLGISGANVLTF
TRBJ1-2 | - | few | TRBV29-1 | TGCAGCGTACCGGGACATTTAAGTTCCAACGATGGCTACACCTTC | CSVPGHLSSNDGYTF
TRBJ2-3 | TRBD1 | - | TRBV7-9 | TGTGCCAGCAGCTTACCCCTTAGGGGGCGGGCAGATACGCAGTATTTT | CASSLPLRGRADTQYF
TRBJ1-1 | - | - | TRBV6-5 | TGTGCCAGCAGTGGGGGGGGCGTTCCTGAAGCTTTCTTT | CASSGGGVPEAFF
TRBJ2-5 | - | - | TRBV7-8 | TGTGCCAGCAGCCCAAGGGACTTTCAAGAGACCCAGTACTTC | CASSPRDFQETQYF
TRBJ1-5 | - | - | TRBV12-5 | TGTGCTAGTGGGGAATCAGGGGTAGGAGGCAATCAGCCCCAGCATTTT | CASGESGVGGNQPQHF
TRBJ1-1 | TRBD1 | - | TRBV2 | TGTGCCAGCAGTGAATGGGGGCGACAGGGGGCCTCTGAAGCTTTCTTT | CASSEWGRQGASEAFF
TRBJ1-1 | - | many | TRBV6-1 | TGTGCCAGCAGTGGTAAGGAGAACACTGAAGCTTTCTTT | CASSGKENTEAFF
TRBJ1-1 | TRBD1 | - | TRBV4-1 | TGCGCCAGCAGCCAAACCGACAGGGCCCCTGAAGCTTTCTTT | CASSQTDRAPEAFF
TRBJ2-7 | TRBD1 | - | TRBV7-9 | TGTGCCAGCAGGGGACAGACCTACGAGCAGTACTTC | CASRGQTYEQYF
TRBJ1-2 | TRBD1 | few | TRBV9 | TGTGCCAGCAGCGTACCTCGGGAGGGGGCTCCCCTTGGCTACACCTTC | CASSVPREGAPLGYTF
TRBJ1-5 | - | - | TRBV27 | TGTGCCAGCAGTTTAGACACGCCTAGCAATCAGCCCCAGCATTTT | CASSLDTPSNQPQHF
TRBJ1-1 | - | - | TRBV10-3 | TGTGCCATCAGTGAGTCCCTGGGCACTGAAGCTTTCTTT | CAISESLGTEAFF
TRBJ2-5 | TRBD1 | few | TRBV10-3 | TGTGCCATCAGTTCAGGGGGCAGGGAGACCCAGTACTTC | CAISSGGRETQYF
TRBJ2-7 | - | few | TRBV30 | TGTGCCTGGAGTGTTGGCCCGAGCGAGCAGTACTTC | CAWSVGPSEQYF
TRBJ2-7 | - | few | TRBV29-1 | TGCAGCGTTGCCAGGGACAACTCCTACGAGCAGTACTTC | CSVARDNSYEQYF
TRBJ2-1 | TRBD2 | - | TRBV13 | TGTGCCAGCAGCTTAGCGGGGGGGCGACGGGAGCAGTTCTTC | CASSLAGGRREQFF
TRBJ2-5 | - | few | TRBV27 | TGTGCCAGCAGTCAACACGAGGCCCCCCAGGAGACCCAGTACTTC | CASSQHEAPQETQYF
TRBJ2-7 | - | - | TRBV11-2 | TGTGCCAGCAGCAGCCCATTGGGGGGCATCGACGAGCAGTACTTC | CASSSPLGGIDEQYF
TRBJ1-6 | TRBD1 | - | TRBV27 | TGTGCCAGCAGTTCCCAGGGGGATTCACCCCTCCACTTT | CASSSQGDSPLHF
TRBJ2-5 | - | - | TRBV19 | TGTGCCAGTAGTATTTGGGGTCTTCAAGAGACCCAGTACTTC | CASSIWGLQETQYF
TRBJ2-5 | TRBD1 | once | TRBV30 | TGTGCCTGGAGGGCAAGGGACAGCGAAGAGACCCAGTACTTC | CAWRARDSEETQYF
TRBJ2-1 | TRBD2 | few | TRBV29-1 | TGCAGCGTTGAAGCGGGACTAGCGGGGGCCGACTCCTACAATGAGCAGTTCTTC | CSVEAGLAGADSYNEQFF
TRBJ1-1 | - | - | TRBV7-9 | TGTGCCAGCAGCTTTTGGACTGGGACCACTGAAGCTTTCTTT | CASSFWTGTTEAFF